This T cell receptor (beta chain) is from a study of Graves' ophthalmopathy and Graves' hyperthyroidism. The CDR3 covers 10 residues. The germline CDR1 and CDR2 sequences are DFQATT and SNEGSKA (reference sequence). The ends were cut back, 5 bases at V and 9 bases at J, with 11 bases in the middle. From RNA, the CDR3 regions of TCR beta chains were amplified and sequenced. HTBI primers served in a first-round RT-PCR, which a second-round multiplex PCR followed. One entry per CDR3 protein results from TCRdb running MiXCR on the multiplex PCR reads. The sample contains 400,000 to 450,000 distinct CDR3 sequences, roughly 21% of which appear only once. Study results and caveats: Its predictions of ophthalmopathy progression gave the model 65% to 71% sensitivity and 72% to 85% specificity. Blood also held most thyroid clonotypes expanded above 0.001 frequency.

Ten or more counts support this clonotype. The antigen remains unidentified. The sequencing sample was made of peripheral blood. The chain combines TRBV20-1 with TRBJ2-7; tentatively, D is TRBD1 (5 bases). The source of this sequence is a young woman with stable Graves' hyperthyroidism. CDR3 residues: CSAGQDRQYF. CDR3 sequence (DNA): TGCAGTGCTGGACAAGATCGGCAGTACTTC.